This entry concerns a single T cell receptor beta chain. The data were produced by immunoSEQ multiplex PCR, yet TCRdb's version contains in-frame clones alone and is incomplete. The sample lists 15,000 to 20,000 clones, around 84% seen once, with 11% in the top ten. V shed 6 bases and J shed 5 bases, with 10 bases lying between them. Germline V gene sequence: CDR1 SGHAT, CDR2 FQNNGV. This CDR3 comprises 12 residues. These data originate in a study of control samples from healthy donors and cancer patients. The chain joins TRBV11-2 to TRBJ2-5; unclear D gene. The TCR was taken from an older woman with colorectal cancer. The sample was PBMCs. The CDR3 DNA reads TGTGCCAGCAGGCAGCCGGCGGAGACCCAGTACTTC. Translating gives CASRQPAETQYF.